These 30 T cell receptor beta chains were all obtained from the same sample, sequenced in a study of blood T cell repertoires in COVID-19. Using immunoSEQ multiplex PCR, the repertoire was profiled, and TCRdb retains in-frame clones only, with some absent. The sample includes under 250,000 clones, around 90% of them seen just once. Material: peripheral blood. These TCRs come from a man aged 60 to 69 with COVID-19, enrolled during active disease.

In its sample, this clone was seen once. An end of the junction does not agree with germline; a read error may underlie this. The chain couples TRBV30 to TRBJ2-2, with 7 bases lining up with TRBD2. CDR3 length equals 17 residues. Germline CDR1 and CDR2: GTSNPN and SVGIG (reference sequence). CDR3 amino acids: CAWRGLGLVGNAGELFF. The CDR3, as DNA: TGTGCCTGGAGGGGACTCGGACTAGTCGGGAACGCCGGGGAGCTGTTTTTT. Based on the CDR3 plus reference TRBV30 and TRBJ2-2, the full variable domain is SQTIHQWPATLVQPVGSPLSLECTVEGTSNPNLYWYRQAAGRGLQLLFYSVGIGQISSEVPQNLSASRPQDRQFILSSKKLLLSDSGFYLCAWRGLGLVGNAGELFFGEGSRLTVL.

Concerning this clone: Different DNA sequences within this sample yield the same CDR3. The rearrangement joins TRBV5-1 to TRBJ1-4; unclear D gene. In germline, CDR1 is SGHRS, CDR2 YFSETQ. V lost 0 bases to trimming and J lost 7 bases, with 7 bases between them. CDR3 length: 13 residues. The CDR3 loop is CASSLGRGEKLFF. In DNA, the CDR3 is TGCGCCAGCAGCTTGGGGAGAGGTGAAAAACTGTTTTTT.

The rearrangement uses TRBV18 and TRBJ2-1, with D possibly matching TRBD1 (6 bases). This CDR3 comprises 13 residues. Trimming cost V 5 bases and J 8 bases, with 13 bases left between them. The germline V gene encodes CDR1 KGHSH and CDR2 LQKENI. CDR3 in amino acids: CASSTEQGDEQFF. The CDR3 DNA follows: TGTGCCAGCTCAACGGAACAGGGAGATGAGCAGTTCTTC.

The chain is built from TRBV29-1 and TRBJ2-7; 12 nucleotides agree with TRBD1. Germline CDR1 and CDR2: SQVTM and ANQGSEA. The CDR3 runs 12 residues. V shed 7 bases, J shed 4 bases, and the junction held 2 bases outside the gene matches. The CDR3 DNA is TGCAGCGGGGGACAGGGGGCTTACGAGCAGTACTTC. Protein product: CSGGQGAYEQYF.

The V call is TRBV4-3, the J call TRBJ2-7; TRBD1 agrees at 8 bases. The CDR3 is made up of 16 amino acids. The ends lost 0 bases at V and 7 bases at J; junction bases unmatched: 11. The V gene's germline CDR1 is LGHNA and CDR2 YSLEER. CDR3 coding DNA: TGCGCCAGCAGCCAAGACCTACAGCGCAGGGGGCTGGAGCAGTACTTC. This codes for CASSQDLQRRGLEQYF.

This chain connects TRBV12-3 or TRBV12-4 to TRBJ2-7; D might be TRBD1 (5 bases). The V gene lost 3 bases and the J gene lost 5 bases, with 11 bases spanning the gap. The CDR3 has 13 amino acids. The CDR3 here is CASSLQGFNEQYF. CDR3 sequence (DNA): TGTGCCAGCAGTTTGCAGGGTTTTAACGAGCAGTACTTC.

The chain is built from TRBV28 and TRBJ1-2, with 9 bases lining up with TRBD1. The germline V gene has CDR1 MDHEN and CDR2 SYDVKM. Trimming took 11 bases from V and 4 from J; bases not matched to a gene: 17. This CDR3 region has 16 residues. CDR3 residues: CAGHPGQGSSLYGYTF. For the CDR3, the DNA is TGTGCCGGTCACCCGGGACAGGGATCCTCTCTCTATGGCTACACCTTC.

The chain is built from TRBV28 and TRBJ1-5; a weak D match, TRBD1 (6 bases). Looked up from germline, CDR1 is MDHEN and CDR2 is SYDVKM. V lost 7 bases and J lost 1, with 20 bases in between. This CDR3 comprises 17 residues. CDR3 nucleotides: TGTGCCAGCACCCAGATCAGGGGTGAGTGGAGCAATCAGCCCCAGCATTTT. It codes for CASTQIRGEWSNQPQHF.

The chain recombines TRBV28 with TRBJ2-1; D uncertain. Germline CDR1 is MDHEN and CDR2 is SYDVKM. Trimming pared 6 bases from V and 5 bases from J, leaving 8 bases between. The CDR3 loop spans 12 amino acids. CDR3 loop: CASRDWDNEQFF. The DNA for the CDR3 is TGTGCCAGCAGAGACTGGGACAATGAGCAGTTCTTC.

The V gene is TRBV18, the J gene TRBJ2-1; the match to TRBD2 covers 12 bases. The CDR3 length is 15 residues. The junction had 4 bases not matched to a gene; V was cut back by 1 base and J by 9 bases. Germline V CDR1 and CDR2: KGHSH, LQKENI. CDR3 nucleotides: TGTGCCAGCTCACCACTGACTAGCGGGAGCTCTGAGCAGTTCTTC. Its protein product is CASSPLTSGSSEQFF.

This sequence joins TRBV18 and TRBJ2-7, with 9 bases aligning to TRBD1. The CDR3 spans 13 residues. Germline V gene sequence: CDR1 KGHSH, CDR2 LQKENI. V gave up 3 bases and J gave up 5 bases; unmatched junction bases: 2. The CDR3 sequence is CASSPTGGHEQYF. CDR3 nucleotides: TGTGCCAGCTCACCGACAGGGGGTCACGAGCAGTACTTC.

J is TRBJ2-5 and V is TRBV5-8, with D possibly TRBD1 on 6 matching bases. The CDR3 is 13 residues long. V was clipped by 6 bases and J by 2 bases, with 11 bases between them. Germline CDR1 is SGHTS and CDR2 is YDEGEE. The CDR3 protein is CASTRGNQETQYF. CDR3 coding DNA: TGTGCCAGCACCAGGGGTAATCAAGAGACCCAGTACTTC.

The genes are TRBV11-2 and TRBJ1-1; TRBD1 is a possible D gene (5 bases). The germline V and J ends were trimmed by 5 bases and 3 bases, with 10 bases remaining between them. From germline, CDR1 is SGHAT and CDR2 FQNNGV. The CDR3 has 13 residues. The CDR3 protein is CASSRGGDTEAFF. CDR3 in DNA: TGTGCCAGCAGCCGGGGAGGGGACACTGAAGCTTTCTTT.

The count of this clone is one. Here the CDR3 reads CASSLSSETQYF. CDR3 sequence (DNA): TGTGCCAGCAGCTTATCGTCTGAGACCCAGTACTTC. J is TRBJ2-5 and V is TRBV7-2; D remains unclear. The CDR3 contains 12 residues. Looked up from germline, CDR1 is SGHTA and CDR2 is FQGNSA. The V gene lost 2 bases and the J gene lost 5 bases, with 6 bases spanning the gap.

This rearrangement joins TRBV4-3 to TRBJ2-3; the D gene is possibly TRBD2 (5 bases). Germline V CDR1 and CDR2: LGHNA, YSLEER. Trimming took 3 bases from V and 0 from J, leaving 13 bases between them. The CDR3 length is 16 residues. CDR3 sequence reads: CASSHTAAGSTDTQYF. The CDR3, as DNA: TGCGCCAGCAGCCACACCGCGGCGGGTAGCACAGATACGCAGTATTTT.

The gene calls are TRBV6-6 and TRBJ2-1; tentative D call: TRBD2 (5 bases). CDR3 size: 14 residues. V dropped 2 bases and J dropped 4 bases, with 9 bases sitting between them. The germline gives CDR1 MNHNY, CDR2 SVGAGI (reference sequence). The CDR3 DNA is TGTGCCAGCAGTTACCTTGGGGAGTACAATGAGCAGTTCTTC. This codes for CASSYLGEYNEQFF.

For the CDR3, the DNA is TGTGCCAGCACCAATGCGGGAACGACTAGCGGCTCCTACGAGCAGTACTTC. Translating gives CASTNAGTTSGSYEQYF. The chain couples TRBV27 to TRBJ2-7; 9 nucleotides agree with TRBD2. The CDR3 runs 17 residues. Germline V gene sequence: CDR1 MNHEY, CDR2 SMNVEV (reference sequence). The trim removed 7 bases at V and 0 bases at J, leaving 13 bases unmatched.

V and J are TRBV7-2 and TRBJ1-2, with a possible D match to TRBD1 (5 bases). The V end was cut by 1 base, the J end by 2 bases, with 14 bases between. Germline V lookup: CDR1 SGHTA, CDR2 FQGNSA. CDR3 length: 16 amino acids. Written as DNA, the CDR3 is TGTGCCAGCAGCTTAGGTGGGGGGACTACGAACTATGGCTACACCTTC. This gives the protein CASSLGGGTTNYGYTF.

The rearrangement joins TRBV2 to TRBJ1-3; TRBD1 agrees at 7 bases. The CDR3 runs 15 residues. After removal of 4 bases from V and 0 bases from J, the junction contained 3 bases not matched to a gene. Per germline, CDR1 SNHLY and CDR2 FYNNEI. The CDR3 sequence is CASSVGTASGNTIYF. DNA of the CDR3: TGTGCCAGCAGTGTTGGGACAGCCTCTGGAAACACCATATATTTT.

The chain joins TRBV18 to TRBJ2-1, with 10 positions matching TRBD2. Unmatched junction bases numbered 2, after V lost 2 bases and J lost 1 base. Per the germline V gene, CDR1 is KGHSH and CDR2 is LQKENI. CDR3 length: 16 residues. CDR3 sequence reads: CASSPGLAASYNEQFF. CDR3 sequence (DNA): TGTGCCAGCTCACCAGGACTAGCGGCTTCCTACAATGAGCAGTTCTTC.

The CDR3 spells CASSQELGPSSYEQYF. The CDR3, as DNA: TGCGCCAGCAGCCAAGAGCTGGGGCCGAGCTCCTACGAGCAGTACTTC. The chain couples TRBV4-1 to TRBJ2-7; tentatively, D is TRBD1 (5 bases). Between the trimmed V and J ends, which lost 0 bases and 0 bases, there was a span of 12 bases. Germline V CDR1 and CDR2: MGHRA, YSYEKL. CDR3 length: 16 amino acids.

This chain uses TRBV19 with TRBJ1-4, with 8 bases fitting TRBD1. The CDR3 consists of 15 residues. Germline V gene lookup returns CDR1 LNHDA and CDR2 SQIVND (reference sequence). V lost 9 bases to trimming and J lost 0 bases; unmatched junction nucleotides: 6. The CDR3 DNA is TGTGCCAGCGGCCGGACAGGGACAACTAATGAAAAACTGTTTTTT. It yields the protein CASGRTGTTNEKLFF.

V and J are TRBV7-8 and TRBJ1-3, with 8 bases identical to TRBD1. CDR1 and CDR2 (germline): SGHVS, FQNEAQ. The V segment lost 4 bases and the J segment 0 bases; nucleotides outside the gene matches: 8. The CDR3 is made up of 17 amino acids. The CDR3 reads CASSSQGAPSSGNTIYF. CDR3 DNA: TGTGCCAGCAGCTCCCAGGGGGCCCCTAGCTCTGGAAACACCATATATTTT.

This clone was picked up one time. V is TRBV24-1 and J is TRBJ1-1; D may be TRBD1 (6 bases). The germline gives CDR1 KGHDR, CDR2 SFDVKD. This CDR3 is 14 amino acids long. Deletions cut 2 bases from V and 8 bases from J, with 14 bases between. Here the CDR3 DNA reads TGTGCCACCAGTGATTCAAAGAGGGGGGGAGAAGCTTTCTTT. This codes for CATSDSKRGGEAFF.

This chain links TRBV7-9 with TRBJ2-5; no reliable D call. V was pared by 5 bases and J by 3 bases, with 7 bases between. The germline gives CDR1 SEHNR, CDR2 FQNEAQ (reference sequence). This CDR3 is built from 12 residues. CDR3 nucleotide sequence: TGTGCCAGCAGCGAAACAGAAGAGACCCAGTACTTC. Protein: CASSETEETQYF.

This clone was picked up many times. V and J are TRBV24-1 and TRBJ2-2; 7 bases agree with TRBD1. Germline loops: CDR1 KGHDR, CDR2 SFDVKD. J lost 3 bases, V lost 6 bases, and 3 bases had no gene match. The CDR3 sequence is 14 residues long. CDR3 in DNA: TGTGCCACCAGTCAGGGGGTCTACACCGGGGAGCTGTTTTTT. This encodes CATSQGVYTGELFF.

The V gene is TRBV5-1, the J gene TRBJ1-2, with D possibly TRBD1 on 5 matching bases. CDR3 length: 14 amino acids. The germline CDR1 and CDR2 sequences are SGHRS and YFSETQ. The V gene lost 2 bases and the J gene lost 2 bases, with 10 bases spanning the gap. The CDR3 bases are TGCGCCAGCAGCTTCGACAGCATAAACTATGGCTACACCTTC. Encoded protein: CASSFDSINYGYTF.

The chain is built from TRBV7-6 and TRBJ2-3; no firm D call. The germline V gene has CDR1 SGHVS and CDR2 FNYEAQ. Trimming pared 5 bases from V and 0 bases from J, leaving 12 bases between. There are 15 residues in the CDR3. The CDR3: CASSPRLKSTDTQYF. The DNA of the CDR3 is TGTGCCAGCAGCCCTCGACTGAAGAGCACAGATACGCAGTATTTT.

This sequence joins TRBV28 and TRBJ2-7; 13 bases agree with TRBD2. V gave up 3 bases and J gave up 0 bases; unmatched junction bases: 8. The CDR3 consists of 18 residues. The V gene's germline CDR1 is MDHEN and CDR2 SYDVKM. The CDR3 DNA is TGTGCCAGCAGTTTGTCCCGGGGACTAGCGGGGAGCTCCTACGAGCAGTACTTC. It translates to CASSLSRGLAGSSYEQYF.

The chain is built from TRBV18 and TRBJ2-5; D is possibly TRBD1 (6 bases). V was shortened by 3 bases and J by 4 bases, with 15 bases between the two germline ends. The germline V gene has CDR1 KGHSH and CDR2 LQKENI. CDR3 length: 15 residues. CDR3 protein: CASSPDSGAGETQYF. The CDR3 DNA reads TGTGCCAGCTCACCCGATTCAGGGGCAGGAGAGACCCAGTACTTC. Full variable domain (outside the CDR3, taken from reference TRBV18 and TRBJ2-5): NAGVMQNPRHLVRRRGQEARLRCSPMKGHSHVYWYRQLPEEGLKFMVYLQKENIIDESGMPKERFSAEFPKEGPSILRIQQVVRGDSAAYFCASSPDSGAGETQYFGPGTRLLVL.